This T cell receptor (beta chain) came from a study of T-cell reconstitution after alpha-beta-depleted transplantation in children. Study-level points and caveats: There were reportedly several hundred expanded graft clones from which alpha-beta T cells came about two months after transplant.

This clonotype occurred many times. The target antigen is unknown. Germline V gene data show CDR1 as SQVTM and CDR2 as ANQGSEA. The CDR3 runs 14 residues. Trimming took 6 bases from V and 7 from J; bases not matched to a gene: 12. Molecular barcoding with unique molecular identifiers was used for the TCRbeta library. A single record per CDR3 protein comes from TCRdb applying MiXCR to the PCR reads. The table includes 280,000 or so distinct CDR3 sequences, around 10% detected once. The material sequenced was peripheral blood, taken 180 days after TCRalphabeta/CD19-depleted stem cell transplant. The gene calls are TRBV29-1 and TRBJ2-7; TRBD1 matches at 10 bases. The receptor was derived from a male patient aged 2 to 9 who had a stem cell transplant for chronic granulomatous disease, so the T cells may come from the graft donor. The CDR3 spells CSVKTGTGDGEQYF. Written as DNA, the CDR3 is TGCAGCGTAAAGACCGGGACAGGGGATGGTGAGCAGTACTTC.